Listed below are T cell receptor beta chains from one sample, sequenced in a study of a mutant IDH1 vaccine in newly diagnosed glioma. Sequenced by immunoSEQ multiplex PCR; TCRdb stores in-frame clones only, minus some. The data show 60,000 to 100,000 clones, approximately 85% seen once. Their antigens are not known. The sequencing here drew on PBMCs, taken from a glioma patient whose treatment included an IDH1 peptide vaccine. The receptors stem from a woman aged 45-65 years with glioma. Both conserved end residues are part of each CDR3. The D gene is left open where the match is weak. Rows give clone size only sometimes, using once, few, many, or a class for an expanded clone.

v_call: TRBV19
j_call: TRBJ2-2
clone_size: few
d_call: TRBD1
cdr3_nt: TGTGCCAGTAAACCTCTTGGGACAGGGCCGAACACCGGGGAGCTGTTTTTT
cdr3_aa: CASKPLGTGPNTGELFF

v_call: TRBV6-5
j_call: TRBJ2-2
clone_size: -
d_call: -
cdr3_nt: TGTGCCAGCAGTTACAGGGGGGAGCGGACCGGGGAGCTGTTTTTT
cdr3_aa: CASSYRGERTGELFF

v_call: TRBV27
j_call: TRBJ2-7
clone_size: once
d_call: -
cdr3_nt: TGTGCCAGCAGTTTATCGGCTAGCTCACCCTCCTACGAGCAGTACTTC
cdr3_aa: CASSLSASSPSYEQYF

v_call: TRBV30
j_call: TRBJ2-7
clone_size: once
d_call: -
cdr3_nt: TGTGCCTGGAGCTCCGGGGCCCTCGGGTCCTACGAGCAGTACTTC
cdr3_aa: CAWSSGALGSYEQYF

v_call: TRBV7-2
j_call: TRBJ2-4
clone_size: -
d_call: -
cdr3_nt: TGTGCCAGCAGCTCAGGGGTAGCGGGAAACATTCAGTACTTC
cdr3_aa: CASSSGVAGNIQYF

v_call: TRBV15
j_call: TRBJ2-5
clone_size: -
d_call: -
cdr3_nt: TGTGCCACCAGCAGAGTAGCCGGGGAAGAGACCCAGTACTTC
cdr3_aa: CATSRVAGEETQYF

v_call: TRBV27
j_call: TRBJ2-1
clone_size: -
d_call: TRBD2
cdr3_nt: TGTGCCAGCTCCGGGCGGGAGATTGAGCAGTTCTTC
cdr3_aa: CASSGREIEQFF

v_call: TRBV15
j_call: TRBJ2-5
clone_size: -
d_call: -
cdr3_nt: TGTGCCACCAGCAGAGGAGCTCGGGGGCAAGAGACCCAGTACTTC
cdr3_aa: CATSRGARGQETQYF

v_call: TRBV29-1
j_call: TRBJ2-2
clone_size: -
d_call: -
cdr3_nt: TGCAGCGTCTATAGGGTCGGGGAGCTGTTTTTT
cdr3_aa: CSVYRVGELFF

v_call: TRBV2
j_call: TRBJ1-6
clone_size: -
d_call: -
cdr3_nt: TGTGCCAGCAGTGATAGCCTTAATTCACCCCTCCACTTT
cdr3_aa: CASSDSLNSPLHF

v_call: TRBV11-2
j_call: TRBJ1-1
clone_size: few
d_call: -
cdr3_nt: TGTGCCAGCAGCAGAACAGGGTGGATGAACACTGAAGCTTTCTTT
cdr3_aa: CASSRTGWMNTEAFF

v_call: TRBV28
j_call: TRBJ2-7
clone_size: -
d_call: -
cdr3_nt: TGTGCCAGCAGTTTTGGGGGGCTCTCGGATTCCTACGAGCAGTACTTC
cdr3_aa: CASSFGGLSDSYEQYF

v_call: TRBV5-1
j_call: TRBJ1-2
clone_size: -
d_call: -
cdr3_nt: TGCGCCAGCAGCTCTGACGGTGGATATGGCTACACCTTC
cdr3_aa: CASSSDGGYGYTF

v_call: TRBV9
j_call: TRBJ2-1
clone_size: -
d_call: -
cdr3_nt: TGTGCCAGCAGCGAGACCCCAGATGACAATGAGCAGTTCTTC
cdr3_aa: CASSETPDDNEQFF

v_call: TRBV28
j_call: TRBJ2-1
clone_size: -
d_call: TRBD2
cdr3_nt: TGTGCCAGCACCGCGGGGGGGAATTACAATGAGCAGTTCTTC
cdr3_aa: CASTAGGNYNEQFF

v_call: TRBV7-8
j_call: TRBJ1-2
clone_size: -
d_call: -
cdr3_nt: TGTGCCAGCAGCTGGGGAGAGGGTGTCCTCTATGGCTACACCTTC
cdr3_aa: CASSWGEGVLYGYTF

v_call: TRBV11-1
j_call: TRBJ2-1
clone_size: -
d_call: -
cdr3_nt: TGTGCCAGCAGTCTCGCAGGGGGGTCCTACAATGAGCAGTTCTTC
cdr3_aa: CASSLAGGSYNEQFF